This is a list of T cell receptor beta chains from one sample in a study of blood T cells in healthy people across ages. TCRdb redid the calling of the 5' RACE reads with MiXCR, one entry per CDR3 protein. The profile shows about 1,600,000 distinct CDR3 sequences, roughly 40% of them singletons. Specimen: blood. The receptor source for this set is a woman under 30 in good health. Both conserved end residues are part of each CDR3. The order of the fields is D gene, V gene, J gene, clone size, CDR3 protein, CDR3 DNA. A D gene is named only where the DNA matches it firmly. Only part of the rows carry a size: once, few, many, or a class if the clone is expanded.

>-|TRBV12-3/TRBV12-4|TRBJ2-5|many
CASSRPQGYETQYF
TGTGCCAGCAGTCGCCCACAGGGTTACGAGACCCAGTACTTC
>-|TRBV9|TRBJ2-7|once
CASSVASDSSPYEQYF
TGTGCCAGCAGCGTAGCATCGGATAGCTCCCCTTACGAGCAGTACTTC
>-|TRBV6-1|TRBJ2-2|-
CASGGRGTGELFF
TGTGCCAGCGGCGGCCGCGGCACCGGGGAGCTGTTTTTT
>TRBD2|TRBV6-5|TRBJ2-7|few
CASSTPGLAVYEQYF
TGTGCCAGCAGTACGCCAGGACTAGCGGTCTACGAGCAGTACTTC
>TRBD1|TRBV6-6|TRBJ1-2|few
CASSQDRVAGYTF
TGTGCCAGCAGTCAGGACAGGGTGGCGGGCTACACTTTC
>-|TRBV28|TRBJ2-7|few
CASAVSSYEQYF
TGTGCCAGCGCGGTCAGCTCCTACGAGCAGTACTTC
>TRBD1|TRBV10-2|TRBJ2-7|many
CASQGAYEQYF
TGCGCCAGCCAGGGGGCCTACGAGCAGTACTTC
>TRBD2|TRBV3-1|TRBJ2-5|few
CASSPIPGLAREETQYF
TGTGCCAGCAGCCCTATTCCGGGACTAGCAAGGGAAGAGACCCAGTACTTC
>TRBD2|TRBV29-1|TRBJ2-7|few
CSVRGLAPEQYF
TGCAGCGTTCGGGGACTAGCACCCGAGCAGTACTTC
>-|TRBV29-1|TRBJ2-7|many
CSGRDLDYEQYF
TGCAGCGGCCGTGATTTGGACTACGAGCAGTACTTC
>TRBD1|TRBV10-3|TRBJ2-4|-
CAISESREGETDRGSGDIQYF
TGTGCCATCAGTGAGTCTAGGGAAGGGGAGACGGACAGGGGATCGGGGGACATTCAGTACTTC
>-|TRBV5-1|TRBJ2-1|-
CASSLAGTNRNEQFF
TGCGCCAGCAGCTTGGCCGGGACAAATAGGAATGAGCAGTTCTTC
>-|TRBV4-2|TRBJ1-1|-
CASSQGQENTEAFF
TGTGCCAGCAGCCAAGGACAGGAGAACACTGAAGCTTTCTTT
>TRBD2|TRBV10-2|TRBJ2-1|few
CASSEGTRGHEQFF
TGCGCCAGCAGTGAAGGGACTAGGGGCCATGAGCAGTTCTTC
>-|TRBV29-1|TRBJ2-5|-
CSGEQGRETQYF
TGCAGCGGAGAACAGGGTCGGGAGACCCAGTACTTC
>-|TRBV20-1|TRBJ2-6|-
CSARVRTF
TGCAGTGCTAGAGTTCGGACTTTC
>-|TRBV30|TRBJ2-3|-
CAWSVLMAQYF
TGTGCCTGGAGTGTACTGATGGCGCAGTATTTT
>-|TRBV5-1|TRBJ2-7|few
CASSSGQPSSYEQYF
TGCGCCAGCAGCTCCGGACAGCCAAGCTCCTACGAGCAGTACTTC
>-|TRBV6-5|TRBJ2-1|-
CASSYSSTGGGKYNEQFF
TGTGCCAGCAGTTACTCGTCTACGGGGGGCGGGAAATACAATGAGCAGTTCTTC
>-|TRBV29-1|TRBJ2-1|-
CSVPQVGYNEQFF
TGCAGCGTTCCCCAAGTGGGATACAATGAGCAGTTCTTC
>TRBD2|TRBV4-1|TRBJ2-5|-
CASSQEVELAGGDEQYF
TGCGCCAGCAGCCAAGAGGTGGAACTAGCGGGAGGGGATGAGCAGTACTTC
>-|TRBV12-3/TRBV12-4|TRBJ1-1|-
CASGGLNTEAFF
TGTGCCAGCGGGGGGCTGAACACTGAAGCTTTCTTT
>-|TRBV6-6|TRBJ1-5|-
CASSYSSAGVSNQPQHF
TGTGCCAGCAGTTACTCGTCGGCAGGGGTTAGCAATCAGCCCCAGCATTTT
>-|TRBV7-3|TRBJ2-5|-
CASSPNLSEQYF
TGTGCCAGCAGTCCCAACCTTAGTGAGCAGTACTTC
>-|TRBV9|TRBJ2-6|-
CASSVGYSGANVLTF
TGTGCCAGCAGCGTAGGTTACTCTGGGGCCAACGTCCTGACTTTC
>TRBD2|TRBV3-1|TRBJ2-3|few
CASSRRGADTDTQYF
TGTGCCAGCAGCAGGCGGGGGGCGGACACAGATACGCAGTATTTT
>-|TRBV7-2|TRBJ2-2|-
CASSPHLYGELFF
TGTGCCAGCAGCCCCCACCTATACGGGGAGCTGTTTTTT
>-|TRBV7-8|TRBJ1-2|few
CASSPQGTLLYGYTF
TGTGCCAGCAGCCCCCAGGGAACTCTGTTATATGGCTACACCTTC
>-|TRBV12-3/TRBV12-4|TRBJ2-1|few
CASSLRGYKWNEQFF
TGTGCCAGCAGTTTGCGAGGTTACAAGTGGAATGAGCAGTTCTTC
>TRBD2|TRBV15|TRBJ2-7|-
CATSRGTSGSSYEQYF
TGTGCCACCAGCAGAGGGACTAGCGGGAGTTCCTACGAGCAGTACTTC
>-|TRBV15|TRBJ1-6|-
CATSRVRDQTNSPLHF
TGTGCCACCAGCAGAGTCCGGGACCAAACGAATTCACCCCTCCACTTT
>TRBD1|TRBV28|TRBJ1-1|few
CASSLSYRGLTEAFF
TGTGCCAGCAGTCTATCGTACAGGGGGCTGACTGAAGCTTTCTTT
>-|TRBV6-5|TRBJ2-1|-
CASQGYETQFF
TGTGCCAGCCAGGGTTATGAGACCCAGTTCTTC
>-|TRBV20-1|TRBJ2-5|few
CSASQSPKAQETQYF
TGCAGTGCTAGCCAGTCACCAAAAGCCCAAGAGACCCAGTACTTC
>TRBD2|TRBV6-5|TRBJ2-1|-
CASSFYIPGTSGKVEQFF
TGTGCCAGCAGTTTCTACATCCCCGGGACTAGCGGGAAGGTTGAGCAGTTCTTC
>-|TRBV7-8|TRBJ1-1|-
CASSSTVWNSEAFF
TGTGCCAGCAGCTCTACAGTGTGGAATTCTGAAGCTTTCTTT
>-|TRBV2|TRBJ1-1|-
CARDGGSMNTEAFF
TGTGCCAGGGACGGGGGGAGCATGAACACTGAAGCTTTCTTT
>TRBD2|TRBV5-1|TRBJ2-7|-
CASSFPAGDPSYEQYF
TGCGCCAGCAGCTTCCCAGCGGGGGACCCCTCCTACGAGCAGTACTTC
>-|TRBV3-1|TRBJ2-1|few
CASSQRTRGADEQFF
TGTGCCAGCAGCCAGAGGACTAGGGGGGCTGATGAGCAGTTCTTC
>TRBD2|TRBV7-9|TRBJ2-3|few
CASQRAGGTDTQYF
TGTGCCAGCCAGCGGGCGGGGGGCACAGATACGCAGTATTTT
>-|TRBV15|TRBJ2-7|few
CATSMGLSYEQYF
TGTGCCACCAGCATGGGACTTTCTTACGAGCAGTACTTC
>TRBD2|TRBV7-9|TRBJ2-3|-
CASSAAGEGTQYF
TGTGCCAGCAGCGCAGCGGGAGAGGGTACGCAGTATTTT
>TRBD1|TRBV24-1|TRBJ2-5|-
CATSDTGQGSDEQYF
TGTGCCACCAGTGATACCGGACAGGGGTCGGATGAGCAGTACTTC
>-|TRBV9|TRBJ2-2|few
CASSVDRNTGELFF
TGTGCCAGCAGCGTGGACCGGAACACCGGGGAGCTGTTTTTT
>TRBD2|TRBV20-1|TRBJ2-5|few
CSARRLAETRETQYF
TGCAGTGCTAGAAGGCTAGCGGAGACCCGAGAGACCCAGTACTTC
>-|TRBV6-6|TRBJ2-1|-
CASRTPPAPGSYNEQFF
TGTGCCAGCAGAACACCTCCGGCCCCCGGCTCCTACAATGAGCAGTTCTTC
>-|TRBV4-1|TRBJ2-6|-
CASSQDSFKWAGANVLTF
TGCGCCAGCAGCCAAGATTCCTTCAAATGGGCTGGGGCCAACGTCCTGACTTTC
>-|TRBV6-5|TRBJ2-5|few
CASSDNLRETQYF
TGTGCCAGCAGTGACAACCTCAGGGAGACCCAGTACTTC
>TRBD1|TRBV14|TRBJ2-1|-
CASSLGTGWYEQFF
TGTGCCAGCAGCCTTGGGACAGGGTGGTATGAGCAGTTCTTC
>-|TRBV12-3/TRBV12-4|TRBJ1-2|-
CASGRVGGNYGYTF
TGTGCCAGCGGGAGGGTGGGGGGTAACTATGGCTACACCTTC
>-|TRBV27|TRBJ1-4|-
CAGSLMGEKLFF
TGTGCCGGCAGTTTAATGGGGGAAAAACTGTTTTTT
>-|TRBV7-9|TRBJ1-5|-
CASSSTFRGIDQPQHF
TGTGCCAGCAGCTCAACCTTCAGGGGAATAGATCAGCCCCAGCATTTT
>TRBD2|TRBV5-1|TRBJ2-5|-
CASSVSGGAFETQYF
TGCGCCAGCAGCGTAAGCGGGGGGGCCTTCGAGACCCAGTACTTC
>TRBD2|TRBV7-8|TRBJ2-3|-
CASSLAIAGTEDTQYF
TGTGCCAGCAGCTTAGCAATAGCGGGAACCGAGGATACGCAGTATTTT
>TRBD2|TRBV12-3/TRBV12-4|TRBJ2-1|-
CASSFLAGGPEQFF
TGTGCCAGCAGTTTTCTAGCGGGGGGGCCGGAGCAGTTCTTC
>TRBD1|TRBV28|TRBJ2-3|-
CASNRAGGADTQYF
TGTGCCAGCAATCGGGCAGGGGGTGCAGATACGCAGTATTTT
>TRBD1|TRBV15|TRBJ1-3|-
CATSGQDISGNTIYF
TGTGCCACCAGCGGACAGGATATTAGCGGAAACACCATATATTTT
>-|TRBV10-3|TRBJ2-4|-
CAISDGLKQNIQYF
TGTGCCATCAGTGACGGGCTTAAGCAAAACATTCAGTACTTC